Following are 29 T cell receptor beta chains from one sample sequenced in a study of response to subunit inactivated influenza vaccine listed by TCRdb under 2018. Libraries were prepared through RT-PCR. The sequencer was an Illumina HiSeq 2500. TCRdb passed the public sequencing reads through fastp at Q25 and MiXCR, retaining productive beta sequences. Entries that share a CDR3 protein sequence are merged under the most common genes and DNA. This sample has 400,000 to 650,000 distinct CDR3 sequences in its table, and under 8.5% of those were observed once. The top ten hold roughly 13% of the sample. The sequencing used PBMCs from blood, collected roughly 24 months after vaccination. The source is a man aged 50 to 75 who received an inactivated influenza vaccine. Donor details come from another sample of the same person, matched by shared clones.

V and J are TRBV20-1 and TRBJ2-5; 8 positions agree with TRBD2. Germline V gene lookup returns CDR1 DFQATT and CDR2 SNEGSKA (reference sequence). J was trimmed by 2 bases and V by 6 bases; bases with no gene match: 14. There are 16 residues in the CDR3. CDR3 sequence: CSAAPSGRALQETQYF. As DNA, the CDR3 is TGCAGTGCCGCCCCTTCCGGGAGGGCCTTACAAGAGACCCAGTACTTC.

This clonotype was seen many times. The genes are TRBV20-1 and TRBJ2-3; 10 bases are shared with TRBD2. The CDR3 has 15 residues. Looked up from germline, CDR1 is DFQATT and CDR2 is SNEGSKA (reference sequence). V gave up 1 base and J gave up 3 bases; unmatched junction bases: 4. CDR3 residues: CSARARTSGTDTQYF. CDR3 nucleotide sequence: TGCAGTGCTAGAGCAAGGACTAGCGGAACAGATACGCAGTATTTT.

This clonotype was seen more than once but under ten times. The V and J genes are TRBV5-6 and TRBJ2-5; 9 bases agree with TRBD2. CDR1 SGHDT and CDR2 YYEEEE come from the germline V gene. The ends lost 1 base at V and 1 base at J; junction bases unmatched: 5. The length of the CDR3 is 16 residues. The CDR3 protein is CASSLSSGGPQETQYF. The CDR3 DNA is TGTGCCAGCAGCTTGTCCAGCGGGGGGCCCCAAGAGACCCAGTACTTC.

This clonotype was counted many times. The V gene is TRBV12-3 or TRBV12-4, the J gene TRBJ2-2; D may correspond to TRBD1 or TRBD2 (5 bases each). The V end lost 8 bases, the J end lost 5 bases, and 6 bases lay between the germline ends. There are 11 residues in the CDR3. The CDR3 bases are TGTGCCAGCGGGGGAACCGGGGAGCTGTTTTTT. This sequence encodes CASGGTGELFF.

At least ten counts were recorded for this clonotype. The V gene is TRBV12-3 or TRBV12-4, the J gene TRBJ2-3; D not certain. Trimming removed 7 bases at V and 0 bases at J, with 11 bases between. CDR3 size: 14 residues. This CDR3 is CASIPEPSTDTQYF. Written as DNA, the CDR3 is TGTGCCAGCATCCCGGAACCGAGCACAGATACGCAGTATTTT.

The chain has TRBV29-1 and TRBJ2-3, with 7 nucleotides matching TRBD1. The germline V gene has CDR1 SQVTM and CDR2 ANQGSEA. V lost 0 bases to trimming and J lost 3 bases; unmatched junction nucleotides: 6. The CDR3 consists of 15 residues. This CDR3 is CSVEENRGWTDTQYF. The CDR3 bases are TGCAGCGTTGAAGAAAACAGGGGATGGACAGATACGCAGTATTTT.

This clonotype was counted ten times or more. The rearrangement links TRBV11-2 to TRBJ2-1; possibly TRBD1 for D (5 bases). V lost 4 bases and J 8 bases, leaving 15 bases between the germline ends. Germline CDR1 and CDR2: SGHAT and FQNNGV. CDR3 length: 14 amino acids. The CDR3 DNA is TGTGCCAGCAGCTCCTTCAGGGCGCGCGATGAGCAGTTCTTC. Protein: CASSSFRARDEQFF.

This clonotype appeared a few times. The chain combines TRBV29-1 with TRBJ2-2, with 11 bases lining up with TRBD1. Germline V gene lookup returns CDR1 SQVTM and CDR2 ANQGSEA. This CDR3 contains 15 residues. Germline trimming cut 3 bases from V and 6 bases from J; bases unmatched to any gene: 6. The CDR3 DNA sequence: TGCAGCGTTGATCCGGGACAGGGGGATGCCGGGGAGCTGTTTTTT. It yields the protein CSVDPGQGDAGELFF.

Only a few counts were recorded for this clonotype. The chain is built from TRBV7-9 and TRBJ1-1; no clear D gene. V was cut by 5 bases and J by 3 bases, with 16 bases left in between. In germline, CDR1 is SEHNR, CDR2 FQNEAQ (reference sequence). The CDR3 has 15 residues. In DNA form, the CDR3 reads TGTGCCAGCAGCCCCCATCTCACAGAGGACACTGAAGCTTTCTTT. It translates to CASSPHLTEDTEAFF.

The rearrangement links TRBV7-9 to TRBJ2-1; maybe TRBD2 (6 bases). The CDR3 totals 14 residues. The germline V gene encodes CDR1 SEHNR and CDR2 FQNEAQ (reference sequence). V was shortened by 2 bases and J by 6 bases, with 11 bases between the two germline ends. This chain's CDR3 is CASSLSTSSNEQFF. The CDR3 nucleotides read TGTGCCAGCAGCTTATCCACTAGCTCCAATGAGCAGTTCTTC.

Many counts were recorded for this clonotype. The CDR3 is CAARGGQGSADEQYF. CDR3 bases: TGTGCCGCCAGAGGCGGACAGGGGAGTGCGGACGAGCAGTACTTC. The chain links TRBV10-3 to TRBJ2-7, with TRBD1 matching 9 bases. Germline V gives CDR1 ENHRY, CDR2 SYGVKD. The ends lost 11 bases at V and 5 bases at J; junction bases unmatched: 16. The CDR3 is 15 amino acids.

The sample holds a few counts of this clonotype. The chain recombines TRBV21-1 with TRBJ2-5. TRBV21-1 is described as a pseudogene. This CDR3 spans 12 amino acids. The CDR3 DNA follows: TGTGCCAGCCCTAGACGCGAAGAGACCCAGTACTTC. This translates into CASPRREETQYF.

This sequence joins TRBV30 and TRBJ2-7; 8 positions agree with TRBD1. V lost 1 base, J lost 7 bases, and 9 bases stayed unmatched. The CDR3 length is 14 residues. The germline V gene has CDR1 GTSNPN and CDR2 SVGIG (reference sequence). DNA of the CDR3: TGTGCCTGGAGTGAATTCCAGGGGGCCCGGGAGCAGTACTTC. Amino acids: CAWSEFQGAREQYF. Full variable domain (missing parts from reference TRBV30 and TRBJ2-7): SQTIHQWPATLVQPVGSPLSLECTVEGTSNPNLYWYRQAAGRGLQLLFYSVGIGQISSEVPQNLSASRPQDRQFILSSKKLLLSDSGFYLCAWSEFQGAREQYFGPGTRLTVT.

This clonotype was picked up many times. This CDR3 reads CATSRVGTSGQETQYF. The CDR3 DNA sequence: TGTGCCACCAGCAGAGTTGGGACTAGCGGCCAAGAGACCCAGTACTTC. This chain joins TRBV15 and TRBJ2-5; 11 nucleotides agree with TRBD2. In germline, CDR1 is LNHNV, CDR2 YYDKDF (reference sequence). This CDR3 has 16 amino acids. Germline trimming cut 1 base from V and 1 base from J; bases unmatched to any gene: 2.

This chain joins TRBV20-1 and TRBJ1-2; D unclear. The V gene's germline CDR1 is DFQATT and CDR2 SNEGSKA (reference sequence). Trimming stripped 0 bases from V and 1 base from J, with 9 bases between. CDR3 size: 14 residues. The CDR3 bases are TGCAGTGCTAGAGAGGGCCAACTTAACTATGGCTACACCTTC. This encodes CSAREGQLNYGYTF.

This clonotype was counted only a few times. The chain combines TRBV10-3 with TRBJ1-5, with TRBD1 matching 9 bases. V was pared by 2 bases and J by 6 bases, with 11 bases of the junction left unmatched. The CDR3 extends over 17 amino acids. Per germline, CDR1 ENHRY and CDR2 SYGVKD. As DNA, the CDR3 is TGTGCCATCAGTGAGAAAATTCCGGGACAGGGTACTCAGCCCCAGCATTTT. Translated, it gives CAISEKIPGQGTQPQHF.

Only a few counts were recorded for this clonotype. V and J are TRBV6-1 and TRBJ1-4; D ambiguous. Germline V gene data show CDR1 as MNHNS and CDR2 as SASEGT. The CDR3 consists of 14 residues. Trimming took 6 bases from V and 0 from J, leaving 8 bases between them. The CDR3 reads CASRRLTTNEKLFF. CDR3 nucleotides: TGTGCCAGCAGAAGACTAACAACTAATGAAAAACTGTTTTTT.

This clonotype was observed many times. V usage is TRBV25-1 and J usage is TRBJ1-1; D may be TRBD1 (6 bases). V shed 5 bases and J shed 4 bases, with 11 bases lying between them. The CDR3 covers 13 residues. CDR1 is MGHDK and CDR2 is SYGVNS in the germline V gene. CDR3 sequence (DNA): TGTGCCAGCAGTCCAGGGGCAAGCACTGAAGCTTTCTTT. Translating it yields CASSPGASTEAFF.

This clonotype turned up a few times. This rearrangement joins TRBV20-1 to TRBJ2-3, with TRBD2 matching over 10 bases. This CDR3 has 16 amino acids. V lost 0 bases and J lost 5; bases outside the gene matches: 8. Germline-derived CDR1 and CDR2 are DFQATT and SNEGSKA (reference sequence). This CDR3 reads CSARDYLAGEKDTQYF. The CDR3 nucleotides are TGCAGTGCTAGAGATTACCTAGCGGGAGAAAAAGATACGCAGTATTTT.

J is TRBJ2-2 and V is TRBV7-6; possible D gene TRBD1, 7 bases. CDR3 length equals 16 residues. The V end lost 5 bases, the J end lost 3 bases, and 16 bases lay between the germline ends. Germline V lookup: CDR1 SGHVS, CDR2 FNYEAQ. CDR3 region: CASSPRQGLYTGELFF. The DNA of the CDR3 is TGTGCCAGCAGCCCTAGACAGGGACTCTACACCGGGGAGCTGTTTTTT. The full variable domain, rest sourced from reference TRBV7-6 and TRBJ2-2, is GAGVSQSPRYKVTKRGQDVALRCDPISGHVSLYWYRQALGQGPEFLTYFNYEAQQDKSGLPNDRFSAERPEGSISTLTIQRTEQRDSAMYRCASSPRQGLYTGELFFGEGSRLTVL.

The chain has TRBV7-9 and TRBJ2-1, with 9 bases aligning to TRBD1. V lost 5 bases to trimming and J lost 3 bases; unmatched junction nucleotides: 8. CDR1 and CDR2 from the germline V gene are SEHNR and FQNEAQ (reference sequence). The CDR3 has 16 amino acids. In nucleotides, the CDR3 is TGTGCCAGCAGCCTTCACAGGGGGCGAGACTACAATGAGCAGTTCTTC. This codes for CASSLHRGRDYNEQFF.

This clonotype came up many times. V usage is TRBV7-2 and J usage is TRBJ2-1, with D tentatively TRBD1 or TRBD2 (5 bases each). Looked up from germline, CDR1 is SGHTA and CDR2 is FQGNSA. The V and J ends lost 5 bases and 6 bases respectively, with 23 bases between them. The CDR3 spans 17 residues. CDR3 region: CASSKAHGTAVPNEQFF. The CDR3, as DNA: TGTGCCAGCAGCAAAGCCCATGGGACCGCGGTTCCCAATGAGCAGTTCTTC.

This clonotype came up many times. The chain's CDR3 is CASSLEGPRSTDTQYF. The CDR3 DNA reads TGCGCCAGCAGCTTGGAGGGGCCGCGTAGCACAGATACGCAGTATTTT. This chain links TRBV5-1 with TRBJ2-3; perhaps TRBD1 as D (5 bases). From germline, CDR1 is SGHRS and CDR2 YFSETQ. V was shortened by 0 bases and J by 0 bases, with 11 bases between the two germline ends. CDR3 length: 16 residues.

The chain carries TRBV28 and TRBJ2-3; D uncertain. V lost 7 bases and J 4 bases, leaving 15 bases between the germline ends. Germline CDR1 and CDR2: MDHEN and SYDVKM. The CDR3 runs to 14 residues. CDR3 nucleotide sequence: TGTGCCAGCACCCCGCCCTTGGGGTCAGATACGCAGTATTTT. Translation: CASTPPLGSDTQYF.

This clonotype has ten or more counts. This rearrangement joins TRBV4-2 to TRBJ1-6; D ambiguous. V dropped 4 bases and J dropped 7 bases, with 17 bases sitting between them. The CDR3 covers 16 residues. Germline V gene sequence: CDR1 LGHNA, CDR2 YNFKEQ. CDR3 in DNA: TGTGCCAGCAGCCTTGTTTCCGAAAACCCGAATTCACCCCTCCACTTT. Translation: CASSLVSENPNSPLHF.

At least ten counts were recorded for this clonotype. The CDR3 region has the DNA TGCAGCGTCATACCTCTCACCGGAATCGAGCAGTTCTTC. It encodes CSVIPLTGIEQFF. J is TRBJ2-1 and V is TRBV29-1; unclear D gene. The ends were cut back, 6 bases at V and 10 bases at J, with 19 bases in the middle. The CDR3 extends over 13 amino acids. Germline CDR1 is SQVTM and CDR2 is ANQGSEA.

This clonotype turned up a few times. The CDR3 here is CSAYIRDRFGETQYF. The CDR3 DNA is TGCAGTGCTTACATCCGGGACAGGTTTGGAGAGACCCAGTACTTC. The V gene is TRBV20-1, the J gene TRBJ2-5; 8 positions agree with TRBD1. This CDR3 has 15 amino acids. V shed 5 bases, J shed 4 bases, and the junction held 12 bases outside the gene matches. Germline CDR1 reads DFQATT; CDR2 reads SNEGSKA (reference sequence).

This clonotype was observed a handful of times. The chain has TRBV6-2 or TRBV6-3 and TRBJ1-1, with 8 nucleotides matching TRBD1. Germline lookup yields CDR1 MNHEY and CDR2 SVGEGT. The CDR3 spans 16 residues. The J segment lost 1 base and the V segment lost 6 bases, leaving 10 bases of the junction unmatched. The CDR3 nucleotides are TGTGCCAGCAGCCTCACAGGGGGGTTACCGAACACTGAAGCTTTCTTT. Protein product: CASSLTGGLPNTEAFF.

The sample holds many counts of this clonotype. The V gene is TRBV5-1, the J gene TRBJ2-4, with 10 bases that match TRBD2. The CDR3 runs 14 residues. The ends lost 8 bases at V and 5 bases at J; junction bases unmatched: 7. Germline CDR1 SGHRS, CDR2 YFSETQ. CDR3 in amino acids: CASSSGGGENIQYF. The CDR3, as DNA: TGCGCCAGTTCTAGCGGGGGCGGGGAAAACATTCAGTACTTC.